The present T cell receptor beta chain was sequenced within a study of post-analysis software for immune sequencing data (dated by TCRdb to 2014 to 2015). Looking at the study overall: The recorded disease courses included relapsing-remitting, secondary progressive and progressive-relapsing multiple sclerosis, and some patients had no subtype annotation. The patient repertoires were set against around eleven previously published healthy control repertoires from donors whose ages ranged from about 6 to 25 years. A subset of samples was prepared in parallel using single-end sample barcoding, then pooled and co-amplified after Illumina adapter ligation. The paper as a whole reports these results and caveats: The multiple sclerosis patient group was slightly younger than the control group. Normalized Chao1 diversity was significantly lower in multiple sclerosis patients than controls, suggesting substantial peripheral T-cell clonal expansion. Strong co-clustering of samples prepared in the same batch was shown by direct clustering with F measure, prompting a batch-effect correction.

A few counts support this clonotype. What this receptor recognizes is not known. No qualities accompany the bases; no much larger clone lies one base away. Preparation of the library involved PCR. For sequencing, an Illumina HiSeq 2500 was employed. To reduce PCR and sequencing biases, unique molecular identifiers were incorporated into the TCR beta cDNA libraries. Approximately 500,000 cDNA molecules were obtained per 1 to 10 million input T cells, so each molecule approximated one T cell. The patient libraries were prepared and sequenced with the same protocol used for the earlier healthy control dataset. Within a given batch, samples were prepared together, multiplexed and sequenced on the same HiSeq lane. The authors' pipeline ran thus. Raw barcoded reads were processed with MIGEC, and single-read molecular identifier groups were discarded before consensus assembly and CDR3 extraction. Clonotype tables were post-analysed with VDJtools, normalizing diversity by down-sampling all datasets to the smallest sample size. In repertoire overlap clustering, CDR3 amino acid sequences, but not nucleotide sequences, were matched to correct batch-related cross-sample contamination. The public reads were reprocessed in TCRdb via fastp at Q25 and MiXCR, keeping in-frame beta chains. A single entry per CDR3 protein holds the most common genes and DNA from its merged rows. TCRdb's processing, not the authors' own work, is the source of the V and J calls. The sample table lists hundreds of thousands of distinct CDR3 sequences, nearly 45% of them with a count of one. Around 10% of the sample comes from the top ten.

To demonstrate the VDJtools post-analysis software, TCR beta repertoires were profiled from the peripheral blood of about a dozen young patients with multiple sclerosis. Multiple sclerosis patients were children and adolescents aged roughly 6 to 17 years. Sequencing was done on a sample of blood. The receptor's source is a girl between 10 and 17 years old with multiple sclerosis.

This receptor has the CDR3 CASSSTEGGEKLFF. Read as DNA, the sequence is TGTGCCAGCAGCTCGACGGAGGGAGGAGAAAAACTGTTTTTT. The rearranged chain carries TRBV7-9 and TRBJ1-4, with the D gene call left open. The CDR3 goes from the cysteine to the phenylalanine over 14 residues. This entry keeps only the CDR3 DNA: 42 bases, framed from base 1. V gives up 4 bases and J gives up 8 bases, and the segment between their germline ends measures 14 bases. CDR1 SEHNR and CDR2 FQNEAQ were looked up in the germline V gene (reference sequence).